This is a list of T cell receptor beta chains from one sample in a study of type 1 regulatory T cells. The antigens these receptors bind are not known. TCRdb itself ran the reads through MiXCR, one entry per CDR3 protein. The sample has roughly 65,000 distinct CDR3 sequences; 49% are singletons. The sample taken for sequencing was cultured non-Tr1 T cells, either the whole culture or a sorted T cell fraction (not recorded which). All receptors come from a human donor in good health. CDR3s include the opening cysteine and the closing phenylalanine or tryptophan.

V	CDR3
TRBV24-1	CATSDSPGQGPLGGTDTQYF
TRBV28	CASSLLGVNTEAFF
TRBV4-1	CASSHPQGAEKLFF
TRBV4-3	CASSQGFPGELFF
TRBV7-9	CASSFPTTGRQFEKLFF
TRBV10-3	CAISGEQGTDTQYF
TRBV3-1	CASSTRDRGAKNIQYF
TRBV5-1	CASSLGTGGETQYF
TRBV29-1	CSVAGTASNQPQHF
TRBV6-2/TRBV6-3	CASSYFPPTSVNTGELFF
TRBV19	CASSLRDRGYVLTF
TRBV7-3	CASSLNPSETQYF
TRBV29-1	CSVIGTDHNQPQHF
TRBV5-4	CASSPDRGRITEAFF
TRBV3-1	CASSQGSAGSNQPQHF
TRBV12-3/TRBV12-4	CASSSGHTQYF
TRBV27	CASSFTGLMPQHF
TRBV4-1	CASSQDKGHNQPQHF
TRBV2	CASIGGVNTGELFF
TRBV5-4	CASSGGAPGTRRNEQFF
TRBV11-3	CASSRTRSNYGYTF
TRBV7-6	CASSQGTFINTGELFF
TRBV7-2	CASSRAGGLSKDTQYF
TRBV7-9	CASSLDWTGGDYGYTF
TRBV4-1	CASTPSMGLFQKNLAKNIQYF
TRBV19	CASSLGEEIPSGNTIYF
TRBV19	CATLGDREGDGYTF
TRBV12-3/TRBV12-4	CASSRGQQPQHF
TRBV5-5	CASSWGINEKLFF
TRBV18	CASSVTLGASYEQYF
TRBV18	CASSLEFQEIQYF
TRBV5-1	CASSFEGGGTEAFF
TRBV19	CASSKPSGASYEQYF
TRBV29-1	CSVGNPNSGANVLTF
TRBV28	CASSLGRGVTLETQYF
TRBV5-1	CASSLAVSGEQFF
TRBV27	CASSSGQGTGRQPQHF
TRBV12-2	CASRLDDNDRDSGTEAFF
TRBV5-1	CASSSLGQETQYF
TRBV27	CAGKKGDRDNSPLHF
TRBV3-1	CASSSQNQPQHF
TRBV11-2	CASSLKGGVGSYEQYF
TRBV20-1	CSAMFENTGELFF
TRBV18	CASSQETNTGELFF
TRBV20-1	CNASTGFSGNTIYF
TRBV6-1	CASTTDLPGRQPQHF
TRBV7-9	CASSPGQVYQPQHF
TRBV12-3/TRBV12-4	CASSFQGTGELFF
TRBV4-1	CASSQERVNAGELFF
TRBV12-3/TRBV12-4	CASSTQRAGAGETQYF
TRBV12-3/TRBV12-4	CASRNLQGAGYGYTF